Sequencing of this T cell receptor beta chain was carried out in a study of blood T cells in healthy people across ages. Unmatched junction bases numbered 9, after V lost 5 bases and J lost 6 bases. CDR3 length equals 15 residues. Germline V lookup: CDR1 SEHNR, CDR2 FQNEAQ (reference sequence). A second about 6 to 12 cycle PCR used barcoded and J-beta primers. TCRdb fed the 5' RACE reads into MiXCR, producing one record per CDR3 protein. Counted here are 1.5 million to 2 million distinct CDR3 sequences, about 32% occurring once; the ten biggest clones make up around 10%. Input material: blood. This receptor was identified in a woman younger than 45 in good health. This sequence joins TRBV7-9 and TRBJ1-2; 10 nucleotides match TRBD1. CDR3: CASSDRRTGGNGYTF. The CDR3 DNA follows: TGTGCCAGCAGCGACAGGAGGACAGGGGGTAATGGCTACACCTTC.